The entry that follows covers one T cell receptor (beta chain) sequence. The antigen remains unidentified. V was clipped by 5 bases and J by 8 bases; unmatched bases: 11. CDR1 is SGHTA, CDR2 FQGNSA, per germline. The CDR3 covers 14 residues. This entry is derived from a study of vaccination and CD4 T cells after COVID-19. At the level of the study: At a median around 72 days (range 14 to 241) after dose two, post-vaccine samples were obtained. Cells were stimulated with overlapping spike peptide pools from SARS-CoV-2, HCoV-NL63, HCoV-OC43 and HCoV-229E. The study, taken as a whole, reports: Nearly all convalescent vaccine-specific clones, 304 of 307, recognized only SARS-CoV-2 spike.

With the Oncomine TCR Beta short-read assay, DNA from cultured CD4+ T cells was sequenced. A single record per CDR3 protein comes from TCRdb applying MiXCR to the PCR reads. Among 14,000 to 15,000 distinct CDR3 sequences listed, 50% were seen once. Documented treatment: roughly nine-day PBMC culture with coronavirus spike peptide pools or control peptides (ViraFEST assay). Fresh IL-2 medium was used to replace half of the medium on days 3 and 7. This sequence was found in a human donor with COVID-19. The specimen comprised cultured CD4+ T cells from blood, sampled after SARS-CoV-2 vaccination. The chain links TRBV7-2 to TRBJ1-2; 7 nucleotides match TRBD1. The CDR3 nucleotides read TGTGCCAGCAGCCCACAGGGGCCTATTGCGGGCTACACCTTC. It encodes CASSPQGPIAGYTF.